This TCR beta chain was recorded in a study of vaccination and CD4 T cells after COVID-19. Turning to the study itself: Two of the convalescents were Hispanic, and the group consisted of six males and four females.

An Oncomine TCR Beta short-read assay was used to sequence the DNA from cultured CD4+ T cells. One entry per CDR3 protein results from TCRdb running MiXCR on the PCR reads. The table has roughly 13,000 distinct CDR3 sequences, over 45% seen once. CDR1 is SNHLY and CDR2 is FYNNEI in the germline V gene. V was cut by 4 bases and J by 3 bases, with 12 bases left in between. The CDR3 runs 14 residues. Study-level findings and limits: The median proportion of reactive clones detected only post-vaccination in convalescent patients was approximately 87%.

This clonotype was detected only a few times. Antigen specificity is unknown. Treatment: approximately 10-day PBMC culture with coronavirus spike peptide pools or control peptides (ViraFEST assay). This clonotype was sampled from a human donor who had recovered from COVID-19. The material sequenced was CD4+ T cells from blood, cultured in vitro. The chain is built from TRBV2 and TRBJ1-1; a weak D match, TRBD1 (6 bases). CDR3 bases: TGTGCCAGCAGTGGTGGGACAATGTACACTGAAGCTTTCTTT. Encoded protein: CASSGGTMYTEAFF.